The TCR beta chain described here comes from a study of cytomegalovirus exposure and HLA in healthy donors. The PCR contained 60 Vbeta and 13 Jbeta primers. The repertoire was sequenced with immunoSEQ multiplex PCR; TCRdb's copy has only in-frame clones and lacks some. The data hold about 120,000 clones, with more than 65% observed a single time. This CDR3 has 16 amino acids. V shed 3 bases and J shed 5 bases, with 16 bases lying between them. Germline V gene lookup returns CDR1 ENHRY and CDR2 SYGVKD. The specimen was PBMCs. The clonotype originates from a man aged 40-49 years in good health and CMV-seropositive. This chain uses TRBV10-3 with TRBJ2-2; D possibly corresponds to TRBD2 (6 bases). CDR3 DNA: TGTGCCATCAGTGACGTCGTGCGGGGCGGAACCGGGGAGCTGTTTTTT. It encodes CAISDVVRGGTGELFF.